Following are 10 T cell receptor beta chains from one sample sequenced in a study of shared clonotypes between healthy human individuals. Cells designated naive CD8 were CD45RO-negative and were positively selected for CCR7, with terminally differentiated effector memory CD45RA+ cells excluded. TCRdb keeps only in-frame clones here, not all; method: immunoSEQ multiplex PCR. The sample has over 2 million clones; about 95% are singletons. Sequenced input: naive CD8+ T cells sorted from blood. Receptors originate from a man aged 18 to 30 in good health.

Notes on this clone: The limits of the CDR3 on the DNA are not certain, so only TCRdb's listed CDR3 is given. The J gene is TRBJ2-2, the V gene TRBV27. Looked up from germline, CDR1 is MNHEY and CDR2 is SMNVEV (reference sequence). The CDR3 extends over 17 residues, inclusive of both ends. The CDR3 spells CASSSSGPESNTGELFF.

The J gene is TRBJ1-1, the V gene TRBV6-1, with D possibly matching TRBD1 (5 bases). The CDR3 spans 15 residues. Germline V gene sequence: CDR1 MNHNS, CDR2 SASEGT. V lost 2 bases and J lost 3, with 13 bases in between. For the CDR3, the DNA is TGTGCCAGCAGTGAACGACGGGGGGTAGACACTGAAGCTTTCTTT. Translated, it gives CASSERRGVDTEAFF.

CDR3 coding DNA: TGTGCCAGCAGCGAGGGCCCAAGTAACCAAGAGACCCAGTACTTC. Translation: CASSEGPSNQETQYF. This rearrangement joins TRBV11-2 to TRBJ2-5, with a tentative D call TRBD2 (5 bases). The V end lost 5 bases, the J end lost 0 bases, and 13 bases lay between the germline ends. CDR1 is SGHAT, CDR2 FQNNGV, per germline. The CDR3 has 15 residues.

The rearrangement joins TRBV10-3 to TRBJ2-3; 9 nucleotides align to TRBD2. This CDR3 spans 17 amino acids. Germline CDR1 ENHRY, CDR2 SYGVKD. V was pared by 1 base and J by 3 bases, with 8 bases of the junction left unmatched. The chain's CDR3 is CAISEWEGLAETDTQYF. The CDR3 nucleotides are TGTGCCATCAGTGAGTGGGAGGGACTAGCTGAGACAGATACGCAGTATTTT.

This chain joins TRBV19 and TRBJ2-7, with 8 positions matching TRBD1. Per the germline V gene, CDR1 is LNHDA and CDR2 is SQIVND (reference sequence). The CDR3 contains 16 residues. J was trimmed by 3 bases and V by 2 bases; bases with no gene match: 9. The CDR3 sequence: CASSIIFGTGRYEQYF. CDR3 DNA sequence: TGTGCCAGTAGTATAATTTTTGGGACAGGACGCTACGAGCAGTACTTC. Looking up the rest from reference TRBV19 and TRBJ2-7 gives the full variable domain: DGGITQSPKYLFRKEGQNVTLSCEQNLNHDAMYWYRQDPGQGLRLIYYSQIVNDFQKGDIAEGYSVSREKKESFPLTVTSAQKNPTAFYLCASSIIFGTGRYEQYFGPGTRLTVT.

The V and J genes are TRBV15 and TRBJ2-1; D possibly corresponds to TRBD1 (6 bases). Germline values: CDR1 LNHNV, CDR2 YYDKDF (reference sequence). The V end lost 9 bases, the J end lost 0 bases, and 9 bases lay between the germline ends. The CDR3 loop spans 13 amino acids. The CDR3 DNA is TGTGCCACTCAGGGGAGCTCCTACAATGAGCAGTTCTTC. Translated: CATQGSSYNEQFF.

This clone was picked up one time. The chain links TRBV27 to TRBJ2-7; tentatively, D is TRBD1 (5 bases). The germline gives CDR1 MNHEY, CDR2 SMNVEV (reference sequence). This CDR3 region has 14 residues. The ends were cut back, 6 bases at V and 1 base at J, with 13 bases in the middle. CDR3 in amino acids: CASSEFGASYEQYF. The DNA for the CDR3 is TGTGCCAGCAGCGAGTTTGGGGCGTCCTACGAGCAGTACTTC.

The chain combines TRBV28 with TRBJ2-7; D may be TRBD1 (5 bases). Trimming shortened V by 6 bases and J by 4 bases, and 16 bases separated the two germline ends. There are 14 residues in the CDR3. In germline, CDR1 is MDHEN, CDR2 SYDVKM. CDR3 sequence reads: CASSAPGAGYEQYF. The CDR3, as DNA: TGTGCCAGCAGCGCCCCTGGGGCAGGTTACGAGCAGTACTTC.

The chain links TRBV6-5 to TRBJ2-3; D is possibly TRBD1 or TRBD2 (5 bases each). Trimming took 4 bases from V and 5 from J, leaving 13 bases between them. Germline lookup yields CDR1 MNHEY and CDR2 SVGAGI. This CDR3 contains 14 residues. The CDR3: CASSFSGPGDTQYF. The CDR3 coding sequence is TGTGCCAGCAGTTTCTCGGGGCCTGGAGATACGCAGTATTTT.

The chain joins TRBV4-1 to TRBJ2-7; D gene ambiguous. Germline loops: CDR1 MGHRA, CDR2 YSYEKL. Trimming stripped 0 bases from V and 4 bases from J, with 7 bases between. The CDR3 totals 13 residues. The CDR3 DNA reads TGCGCCAGCAGCCAAGATGGAGTTTACGAGCAGTACTTC. Translation: CASSQDGVYEQYF.